The source of this T cell receptor beta chain is a study of T cells in Graves' hyperthyroidism and ophthalmopathy. V lost 4 bases and J 0 bases, leaving 15 bases between the germline ends. The CDR3 totals 17 residues. Germline lookup yields CDR1 SEHNR and CDR2 FQNEAQ (reference sequence). This clonotype came up many times. RNA transcripts served as the template for amplifying TCR beta CDR3 regions. TCR CDR3 underwent first-round RT-PCR with the HTBI primer set. MiXCR, run by TCRdb on the multiplex PCR reads, gives a single entry per CDR3 protein. The sample has more than 250,000 distinct CDR3 sequences; roughly 15% are singletons.

V is TRBV7-9 and J is TRBJ1-4, with a weak D call TRBD1 (6 bases). The origin of this receptor is a woman aged 45 to 65 with Graves' hyperthyroidism that later progressed to Graves' ophthalmopathy. Sequencing input: blood. The CDR3 protein is CASSSGQKGATNEKLFF. CDR3 in DNA: TGTGCCAGCAGCTCTGGACAGAAAGGTGCAACTAATGAAAAACTGTTTTTT.